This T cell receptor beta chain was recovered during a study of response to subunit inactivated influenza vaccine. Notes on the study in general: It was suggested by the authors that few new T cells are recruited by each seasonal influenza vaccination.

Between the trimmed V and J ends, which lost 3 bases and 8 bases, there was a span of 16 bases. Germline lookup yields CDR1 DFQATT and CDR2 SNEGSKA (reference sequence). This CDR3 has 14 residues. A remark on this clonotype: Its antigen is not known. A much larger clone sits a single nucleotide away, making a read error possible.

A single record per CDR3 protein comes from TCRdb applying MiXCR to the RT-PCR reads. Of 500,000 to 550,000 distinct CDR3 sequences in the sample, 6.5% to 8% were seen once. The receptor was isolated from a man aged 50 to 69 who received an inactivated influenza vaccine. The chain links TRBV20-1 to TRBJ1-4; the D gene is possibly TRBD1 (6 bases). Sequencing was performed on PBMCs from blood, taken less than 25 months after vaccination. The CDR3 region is CSASRQVLWEKLFF. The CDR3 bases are TGCAGTGCTAGCCGACAGGTCCTATGGGAAAAACTGTTTTTT.